These 6 T cell receptor beta chains were sequenced from one sample in a study of molecular identifiers for immune sequencing clone quantification. TCRdb analysed the PCR reads with MiXCR anew, one entry per CDR3 protein. The sample has over 550,000 distinct CDR3 sequences, roughly 23% seen once. Source material: naive CD8+ T cells from blood, with Jurkat cell RNA spiked in. As to subset: FACS-sorted CD8+CD4-CCR7+CD45RA+ naive T cells. The receptors were sampled from a human donor in good health. Some libraries in this study had Jurkat cell RNA spiked in.

This clonotype was seen a handful of times. This chain joins TRBV4-3 and TRBJ2-7, with D maybe TRBD1 (6 bases). V lost 0 bases and J lost 2, with 11 bases in between. Germline V gene lookup returns CDR1 LGHNA and CDR2 YSLEER. There are 15 residues in the CDR3. The CDR3 here is CASSQDRDNTYEQYF. In nucleotides, the CDR3 is TGCGCCAGCAGCCAAGATCGGGACAATACCTACGAGCAGTACTTC.

This clonotype was seen many times. This chain links TRBV12-3 or TRBV12-4 with TRBJ2-3, with D perhaps TRBD2 (6 bases). This CDR3 has 15 amino acids. Trimming cost V 4 bases and J 2 bases, with 13 bases left between them. This CDR3 reads CASSSLAINTDTQYF. CDR3 sequence (DNA): TGTGCCAGCAGTTCGCTAGCGATCAACACAGATACGCAGTATTTT.

This clonotype has ten or more counts. The chain links TRBV7-9 to TRBJ2-7; D possibly corresponds to TRBD1 (5 bases). Germline V gene sequence: CDR1 SEHNR, CDR2 FQNEAQ (reference sequence). The CDR3 is 18 residues long. V shed 5 bases and J shed 3 bases, with 26 bases lying between them. The CDR3 coding sequence is TGTGCCAGCAGCACCTCCGACAGCTCCGAATTATTACACTACGAGCAGTACTTC. This codes for CASSTSDSSELLHYEQYF.

This clonotype was recorded a few times. The chain joins TRBV19 to TRBJ2-1; D ambiguous. Germline lookup yields CDR1 LNHDA and CDR2 SQIVND (reference sequence). The CDR3 totals 13 residues. V lost 5 bases and J lost 2, with 7 bases in between. The CDR3 coding sequence is TGTGCCAGTAGTGCGACGACCTACAATGAGCAGTTCTTC. Amino acid sequence: CASSATTYNEQFF. The full variable domain, with the rest looked up from reference TRBV19 and TRBJ2-1, is DGGITQSPKYLFRKEGQNVTLSCEQNLNHDAMYWYRQDPGQGLRLIYYSQIVNDFQKGDIAEGYSVSREKKESFPLTVTSAQKNPTAFYLCASSATTYNEQFFGPGTRLTVL.

This chain connects TRBV21-1 to TRBJ1-1; the DNA was not compared with TRBD1, the D call given in the table. TRBV21-1 is a documented pseudogene. CDR3 size: 15 residues. The CDR3, as DNA: TGTGCCAGCAGCAAATGGGGACAGGTGAACACTGAAGCTTTCTTT. This sequence encodes CASSKWGQVNTEAFF.

A note on this clonotype: Relative to the germline gene, one junction end is altered; a read error may explain this. The gene calls are TRBV20-1 and TRBJ1-1; D not certain. The CDR3 length is 14 residues. Looked up from germline, CDR1 is DFQATT and CDR2 is SNEGSKA (reference sequence). The CDR3 spells CSARVPWGYTEPFF. The CDR3 bases are TGCAGTGCTAGAGTCCCCTGGGGTTACACTGAACCTTTCTTT.